The clone carrying this T cell receptor beta chain was found once. Antigen specificity is unknown. Alongside a J-beta primer mix, a sample-barcoded 5' primer served in a second PCR lasting about 7 to 11 cycles. TCRdb reanalysed the 5' RACE reads using MiXCR and keeps one entry per CDR3 protein. The sample carries approximately 900,000 distinct CDR3 sequences, roughly 50% recorded once. Healthy Caucasians from Russia aged roughly 6 to 100 served as donors. CDR1 is DFQATT, CDR2 SNEGSKA, per germline (reference sequence). J lost 7 bases, V lost 0 bases, and 6 bases had no gene match. This CDR3 comprises 16 residues. This sample is part of a study of blood T cells in healthy people across ages. Study results and limitations: No one knew whether donors had CMV, which possibly confounded expanded clonotype changes. Naive T cell percentage strongly correlated with TCR beta diversity. Age advanced and TCR beta diversity per million T cells fell, roughly linearly.

The sequencing sample was made of blood. The V gene is TRBV20-1, the J gene TRBJ1-6; TRBD1 agrees at 10 bases. This clonotype originated in a young man in good health. The CDR3 DNA reads as TGCAGTGCTAGAGACTCAGGGACAGGGGAAAATTCACCCCTCCACTTT. Translating it yields CSARDSGTGENSPLHF.